This is a list of T cell receptor beta chains from one sample in a study of glioma-infiltrating T cells. TCRdb reanalysed the multiplex PCR reads using MiXCR and keeps one entry per CDR3 protein. The sample holds about 190,000 distinct CDR3 sequences, over 25% seen once. The source material was glioma tissue, nonneoplastic brain tissue, or PBMCs (not recorded which). Source of these receptors: a human donor with low-grade glioma or glioblastoma, undergoing nonglioma brain surgery, or in good health (not recorded which). CDR3s include the opening cysteine and the closing phenylalanine or tryptophan. The D gene is left open where the match is weak. Not all rows give a size; the values are once, few, many and, for expanded clones, a class.

v_call: TRBV7-9; d_call: TRBD1; clone_size: many; j_call: TRBJ2-1; cdr3_aa: CASSLGWDSDNEQFF; cdr3_nt: TGTGCCAGCAGCTTAGGTTGGGACAGCGACAATGAGCAGTTCTTC
v_call: TRBV12-3/TRBV12-4; d_call: NA; clone_size: NA; j_call: TRBJ1-1; cdr3_aa: CASTEEEWNTEAFF; cdr3_nt: TGTGCCAGCACAGAGGAGGAGTGGAACACTGAAGCTTTCTTT
v_call: TRBV6-2/TRBV6-3; d_call: NA; clone_size: many; j_call: TRBJ1-1; cdr3_aa: CASSYGRNTEAFF; cdr3_nt: TGTGCCAGCAGTTACGGCAGGAACACTGAAGCTTTCTTT
v_call: TRBV12-3/TRBV12-4; d_call: TRBD1; clone_size: many; j_call: TRBJ2-5; cdr3_aa: CASREGQGAETQYF; cdr3_nt: TGTGCCAGCAGAGAGGGACAGGGCGCAGAGACCCAGTACTTC
v_call: TRBV7-9; d_call: NA; clone_size: many; j_call: TRBJ2-7; cdr3_aa: CASSPRDTSSYEQYF; cdr3_nt: TGTGCCAGCAGCCCCCGGGACACAAGCTCCTACGAGCAGTACTTC
v_call: TRBV3-1; d_call: TRBD2; clone_size: many; j_call: TRBJ2-1; cdr3_aa: CASSPLAGVGGNEQFF; cdr3_nt: TGTGCCAGCAGCCCTCTAGCGGGAGTTGGGGGTAATGAGCAGTTCTTC
v_call: TRBV6-1; d_call: NA; clone_size: many; j_call: TRBJ2-7; cdr3_aa: CATNPGLTTYEQYF; cdr3_nt: TGTGCCACCAATCCGGGACTCACCACCTACGAGCAGTACTTC
v_call: TRBV4-3; d_call: TRBD2; clone_size: many; j_call: TRBJ2-3; cdr3_aa: CASSQGLASGRHTRTDTQYF; cdr3_nt: TGCGCCAGCAGCCAAGGTCTTGCTAGCGGGAGGCACACCCGCACAGATACGCAGTATTTT
v_call: TRBV16; d_call: TRBD1; clone_size: NA; j_call: TRBJ2-7; cdr3_aa: CASSQIGQGAYEQYF; cdr3_nt: TGTGCCAGCAGCCAAATCGGACAGGGTGCCTACGAGCAGTACTTC
v_call: TRBV20-1; d_call: NA; clone_size: many; j_call: TRBJ1-5; cdr3_aa: CSAFRGNQPQHF; cdr3_nt: TGCAGTGCATTTCGGGGGAATCAGCCCCAGCATTTT
v_call: TRBV20-1; d_call: TRBD2; clone_size: many; j_call: TRBJ2-3; cdr3_aa: CSARESGSYYSSTDTQYF; cdr3_nt: TGCAGTGCTAGAGAGAGCGGGAGCTACTATTCTAGCACAGATACGCAGTATTTT
v_call: TRBV18; d_call: NA; clone_size: many; j_call: TRBJ1-3; cdr3_aa: CASSPVQGSGNTIYF; cdr3_nt: TGTGCCAGCTCACCGGTTCAGGGCAGTGGAAACACCATATATTTT
v_call: TRBV7-2; d_call: NA; clone_size: many; j_call: TRBJ2-5; cdr3_aa: CASSLSGTAANQYF; cdr3_nt: TGTGCCAGCAGCTTATCTGGAACAGCCGCTAACCAGTACTTC
v_call: TRBV14; d_call: NA; clone_size: NA; j_call: TRBJ1-5; cdr3_aa: CASSQDRRAPENHSNQPQHF; cdr3_nt: TGTGCCAGCAGCCAAGATCGGAGGGCCCCAGAGAACCATAGCAATCAGCCCCAGCATTTT
v_call: TRBV2; d_call: TRBD2; clone_size: NA; j_call: TRBJ2-1; cdr3_aa: CASSGASGGVGGNEQFF; cdr3_nt: TGTGCCAGCAGTGGGGCTAGCGGGGGCGTCGGGGGCAATGAGCAGTTCTTC
v_call: TRBV27; d_call: NA; clone_size: many; j_call: TRBJ2-6; cdr3_aa: CASGLNSGANVLTF; cdr3_nt: TGTGCCAGCGGCCTAAACTCTGGGGCCAACGTCCTGACTTTC
v_call: TRBV3-1; d_call: NA; clone_size: NA; j_call: TRBJ1-1; cdr3_aa: CASSQGAGTEFFF; cdr3_nt: TGTGCCAGCAGCCAAGGCGCCGGGACTGAATTTTTCTTT
v_call: TRBV3-1; d_call: TRBD2; clone_size: NA; j_call: TRBJ2-1; cdr3_aa: CASSQGAGTSYFF; cdr3_nt: TGTGCCAGCAGCCAAGGAGCGGGGACTAGCTACTTCTTC
v_call: TRBV7-9; d_call: NA; clone_size: NA; j_call: TRBJ1-1; cdr3_aa: CASSLDTPNTEAFF; cdr3_nt: TGTGCCAGCAGCTTAGATACACCGAACACTGAAGCTTTCTTT
v_call: TRBV6-2/TRBV6-3; d_call: TRBD2; clone_size: NA; j_call: TRBJ2-1; cdr3_aa: CASSYSGTSGRGYNEQFF; cdr3_nt: TGTGCCAGCAGTTACTCCGGGACTAGCGGGAGGGGTTACAATGAGCAGTTCTTC
v_call: TRBV12-3/TRBV12-4; d_call: TRBD1; clone_size: many; j_call: TRBJ2-1; cdr3_aa: CASSADREPNEQFF; cdr3_nt: TGTGCCAGCAGTGCAGACAGGGAGCCCAATGAGCAGTTCTTC
v_call: TRBV14; d_call: TRBD1; clone_size: few; j_call: TRBJ2-1; cdr3_aa: CASSQPGRQGRSNEQFF; cdr3_nt: TGTGCCAGCAGCCAACCAGGGCGACAGGGTAGGAGCAATGAGCAGTTCTTC
v_call: TRBV7-2; d_call: TRBD1; clone_size: many; j_call: TRBJ2-7; cdr3_aa: CASSLAGDSEIYEQYF; cdr3_nt: TGTGCCAGCAGCTTAGCAGGGGACAGCGAAATCTACGAGCAGTACTTC
v_call: TRBV24-1; d_call: TRBD1; clone_size: many; j_call: TRBJ2-5; cdr3_aa: CATSEGTAWQETQYF; cdr3_nt: TGTGCCACCAGCGAGGGGACAGCATGGCAAGAGACCCAGTACTTC
v_call: TRBV12-3/TRBV12-4; d_call: NA; clone_size: many; j_call: TRBJ2-3; cdr3_aa: CASSGGPTGNTQYF; cdr3_nt: TGTGCCAGCAGTGGGGGACCCACTGGAAATACGCAGTATTTT
v_call: TRBV24-1; d_call: TRBD2; clone_size: NA; j_call: TRBJ2-1; cdr3_aa: CATSETGTSGTRSYNEQFF; cdr3_nt: TGTGCCACCAGTGAGACCGGGACTAGCGGGACGCGGTCCTACAATGAGCAGTTCTTC
v_call: TRBV24-1; d_call: TRBD2; clone_size: many; j_call: TRBJ2-1; cdr3_aa: CATSDRGSGEQFF; cdr3_nt: TGTGCCACCAGTGACCGCGGGAGTGGTGAGCAGTTCTTC
v_call: TRBV19; d_call: NA; clone_size: NA; j_call: TRBJ2-7; cdr3_aa: CASSPAQVIVGEQYF; cdr3_nt: TGTGCCAGTAGTCCGGCACAGGTAATAGTTGGCGAGCAGTACTTC
v_call: TRBV7-9; d_call: NA; clone_size: many; j_call: TRBJ2-3; cdr3_aa: CASSSVGTYEYF; cdr3_nt: TGTGCCAGCAGCTCGGTCGGGACTTATGAGTATTTT
v_call: TRBV28; d_call: TRBD1; clone_size: many; j_call: TRBJ2-5; cdr3_aa: CASTVPGQPGRGTQYF; cdr3_nt: TGTGCCAGCACGGTACCGGGACAGCCAGGGAGAGGGACCCAGTACTTC
v_call: TRBV4-1; d_call: NA; clone_size: many; j_call: TRBJ1-2; cdr3_aa: CASSQDRTWNYGYTF; cdr3_nt: TGCGCCAGCAGCCAAGATCGGACTTGGAACTATGGCTACACCTTC
v_call: TRBV27; d_call: NA; clone_size: many; j_call: TRBJ2-3; cdr3_aa: CASSPGPERISTDTQYF; cdr3_nt: TGTGCCAGCAGCCCCGGCCCAGAGCGGATTAGCACAGATACGCAGTATTTT
v_call: TRBV19; d_call: NA; clone_size: NA; j_call: TRBJ2-4; cdr3_aa: CASSMPGDYIQYF; cdr3_nt: TGTGCCAGTAGTATGCCAGGGGATTACATTCAGTACTTC
v_call: TRBV7-2; d_call: NA; clone_size: many; j_call: TRBJ1-2; cdr3_aa: CASSSPTRGYTF; cdr3_nt: TGTGCCAGCAGCTCTCCCACAAGGGGCTACACCTTC
v_call: TRBV4-3; d_call: NA; clone_size: few; j_call: TRBJ2-7; cdr3_aa: CASSQDAQGPTEQYF; cdr3_nt: TGCGCCAGCAGCCAAGATGCGCAGGGACCTACCGAGCAGTACTTC
v_call: TRBV11-2; d_call: NA; clone_size: few; j_call: TRBJ1-5; cdr3_aa: CASSLGGLGNQPQHF; cdr3_nt: TGTGCCAGCAGCTTAGGAGGGCTCGGCAATCAGCCCCAGCATTTT
v_call: TRBV6-6; d_call: NA; clone_size: NA; j_call: TRBJ2-3; cdr3_aa: CASSPLREDRTDTQYF; cdr3_nt: TGTGCCAGCAGTCCCTTACGGGAAGATAGAACAGATACGCAGTATTTT
v_call: TRBV7-9; d_call: NA; clone_size: NA; j_call: TRBJ2-2; cdr3_aa: CASSPSQGRDPGTGELFF; cdr3_nt: TGTGCCAGCAGCCCCAGTCAGGGGAGGGACCCTGGGACCGGGGAGCTGTTTTTT
v_call: TRBV19; d_call: TRBD2; clone_size: NA; j_call: TRBJ2-3; cdr3_aa: CASSIASLAGGDTQYF; cdr3_nt: TGTGCCAGTAGTATAGCTAGCCTAGCGGGAGGAGATACGCAGTATTTT
v_call: TRBV28; d_call: NA; clone_size: many; j_call: TRBJ1-3; cdr3_aa: CASSFSLKGDTIYF; cdr3_nt: TGTGCCAGCAGTTTTAGCCTAAAGGGGGACACCATATATTTT
v_call: TRBV27; d_call: TRBD2; clone_size: many; j_call: TRBJ2-1; cdr3_aa: CASSLWAPTVAGHHNEQFF; cdr3_nt: TGTGCCAGCAGTTTATGGGCCCCAACCGTAGCGGGACACCACAATGAGCAGTTCTTC
v_call: TRBV6-1; d_call: TRBD1; clone_size: many; j_call: TRBJ1-1; cdr3_aa: CASSSLSGTGNTEAFF; cdr3_nt: TGTGCCAGCAGTTCATTATCCGGGACAGGGAACACTGAAGCTTTCTTT
v_call: TRBV12-3/TRBV12-4; d_call: NA; clone_size: NA; j_call: TRBJ2-6; cdr3_aa: CASSPRISGANVLTF; cdr3_nt: TGTGCCAGCAGTCCCCGAATCTCTGGGGCCAACGTCCTGACTTTC
v_call: TRBV18; d_call: NA; clone_size: many; j_call: TRBJ1-1; cdr3_aa: CASSPLGDTEAFF; cdr3_nt: TGTGCCAGCTCACCACTGGGTGACACTGAAGCTTTCTTT
v_call: TRBV7-9; d_call: TRBD1; clone_size: many; j_call: TRBJ2-6; cdr3_aa: CASSLGTGNSGANVLTF; cdr3_nt: TGTGCCAGCAGCTTAGGGACAGGAAACTCTGGGGCCAACGTCCTGACTTTC
v_call: TRBV4-1; d_call: TRBD1; clone_size: NA; j_call: TRBJ2-7; cdr3_aa: CASSQVGQDYQIYEQYF; cdr3_nt: TGCGCCAGCAGCCAAGTGGGACAGGATTATCAAATATACGAGCAGTACTTC
v_call: TRBV7-3; d_call: NA; clone_size: many; j_call: TRBJ2-1; cdr3_aa: CASSLSSMGSEQFF; cdr3_nt: TGTGCCAGCAGCTTAAGTAGTATGGGGAGTGAGCAGTTCTTC
v_call: TRBV18; d_call: NA; clone_size: many; j_call: TRBJ1-1; cdr3_aa: CASSREGSTEAFF; cdr3_nt: TGTGCCAGCTCAAGGGAGGGAAGCACTGAAGCTTTCTTT
v_call: TRBV6-1; d_call: TRBD2; clone_size: many; j_call: TRBJ2-1; cdr3_aa: CASSPPGLLNEQFF; cdr3_nt: TGTGCCAGCAGTCCCCCGGGACTACTTAATGAGCAGTTCTTC
v_call: TRBV3-1; d_call: NA; clone_size: NA; j_call: TRBJ2-3; cdr3_aa: CASSPPNNTQYF; cdr3_nt: TGTGCCAGCAGCCCACCTAATAATACGCAGTATTTT
v_call: TRBV5-1; d_call: TRBD1; clone_size: many; j_call: TRBJ2-7; cdr3_aa: CASSLPRQGSDEQYF; cdr3_nt: TGCGCCAGCAGCTTGCCCCGACAGGGTAGCGACGAGCAGTACTTC
v_call: TRBV12-5; d_call: NA; clone_size: many; j_call: TRBJ2-3; cdr3_aa: CASGFGVTDTQYF; cdr3_nt: TGTGCTAGTGGTTTTGGGGTCACAGATACGCAGTATTTT
v_call: TRBV2; d_call: NA; clone_size: many; j_call: TRBJ2-1; cdr3_aa: CASSDLLGPVDEQFF; cdr3_nt: TGTGCCAGCAGTGATCTTCTAGGGCCAGTCGATGAGCAGTTCTTC
v_call: TRBV6-1; d_call: NA; clone_size: many; j_call: TRBJ1-2; cdr3_aa: CASSTPRSRAFSNGYTF; cdr3_nt: TGTGCCAGCAGTACGCCCCGGAGCAGGGCCTTCTCCAATGGCTACACCTTC
v_call: TRBV2; d_call: NA; clone_size: NA; j_call: TRBJ1-2; cdr3_aa: CASSDLGHYGYTF; cdr3_nt: TGTGCCAGCAGTGACTTAGGACACTATGGCTACACCTTC
v_call: TRBV20-1; d_call: NA; clone_size: NA; j_call: TRBJ2-3; cdr3_aa: CSALSWERDTQYF; cdr3_nt: TGCAGTGCTCTCTCGTGGGAACGAGATACGCAGTATTTT
v_call: TRBV10-3; d_call: TRBD2; clone_size: NA; j_call: TRBJ2-7; cdr3_aa: CAISDGGRAHEQYF; cdr3_nt: TGTGCCATCAGTGACGGCGGGAGGGCCCACGAGCAGTACTTC
v_call: TRBV10-3; d_call: NA; clone_size: NA; j_call: TRBJ2-1; cdr3_aa: CAIRVGGSYNEQFF; cdr3_nt: TGTGCCATCAGGGTAGGGGGCTCCTACAATGAGCAGTTCTTC
v_call: TRBV7-2; d_call: TRBD1; clone_size: many; j_call: TRBJ1-2; cdr3_aa: CASSLEGAPYGYTF; cdr3_nt: TGTGCCAGCAGCTTAGAGGGGGCGCCCTATGGCTACACCTTC